In this sample, the clone carrying this TCR beta chain turned up once. What it binds is unknown. Trimming took 5 bases from V and 7 from J; bases not matched to a gene: 1. This CDR3 has 12 amino acids. Per the germline V gene, CDR1 is SGHTA and CDR2 is FQGNSA. The entry originates in a study of T cell responses to AZD1222 COVID-19 vaccine. Sequencing used immunoSEQ multiplex PCR; TCRdb keeps in-frame clones, though not all of them. The data hold 150,000 to 200,000 clones, with just over 90% observed a single time. Findings and caveats of the study: Repertoires were sampled only after the peak T cell response. Clonal diversity may have been underestimated, and the donors were mostly white British, with more females than males. Spike-specific TCR depth and breadth grew after two AZD1222 doses. CD4 TCRs associated with vaccination spanned spike, dominating at 160-218 and 743-854.

The specimen was peripheral blood, collected 28 days after the second dose of the MenACWY control vaccine. This chain connects TRBV7-2 to TRBJ1-5; 8 bases match TRBD1. The receptor was isolated from an adult who received the MenACWY meningococcal vaccine as a control. This chain's CDR3 is CASSRQGQPQHF. The CDR3 nucleotides read TGTGCCAGCAGCAGACAGGGGCAGCCCCAGCATTTT.